The clone carrying this TCR beta chain was found once. Its antigen remains unidentified. The sample comes from a study of OX40 agonist ivuxolimab in advanced cancers. Across the whole study: Six ivuxolimab dose levels, 0.01 to 10 mg/kg, were given intravenously every 2 weeks. The study enrolled dose-escalation patients with hepatocellular carcinoma, melanoma, renal cell or head and neck cancer. General study results and limits: More expanded clones were seen, on average, in CD8+ T cells than in CD4+.

Trimming shortened V by 5 bases and J by 5 bases, and 9 bases separated the two germline ends. This CDR3 contains 12 residues. Germline V lookup: CDR1 LNHNV, CDR2 YYDKDF (reference sequence). Libraries were prepared by immunoSEQ multiplex PCR; TCRdb keeps only in-frame clonotypes and omits some of them. The repertoire holds tens of thousands of clones, 75% to 95% seen once, with around 0.51% in the top ten. The material was CD4+ or CD8+ T cells sorted from blood, obtained in a trial of the OX40 agonist ivuxolimab. The source of this sequence is an adult with an advanced solid tumor such as melanoma, head and neck, liver or kidney cancer. The chain joins TRBV15 to TRBJ2-5; D is unclear. Written as DNA, the CDR3 is TGTGCCACCAGCCCGGTTGGGGAGACCCAGTACTTC. Translated: CATSPVGETQYF.